The 7 T cell receptor beta chains below were found in one sample sequenced in a study of control samples from healthy donors and cancer patients. This table comes from immunoSEQ multiplex PCR, and its TCRdb copy is limited to in-frame clones, with some not included. The profile covers around 130,000 clones, with more than 70% appearing a single time and more than 2.5% taken by the ten largest. The source material was blood. The receptors stem from a middle-aged man in good health.

This clone was found once. The chain links TRBV11-1 to TRBJ2-3; TRBD2 matches 10 bases. V shed 5 bases and J 4 bases; nucleotides not matched to a gene: 9. The germline V gene encodes CDR1 SGHAT and CDR2 FQDESV (reference sequence). This CDR3 spans 16 amino acids. The DNA of the CDR3 is TGTGCCAGCAGCCCCCAGGTAGCGGGGGGCTCAGATACGCAGTATTTT. It encodes CASSPQVAGGSDTQYF.

This chain uses TRBV27 with TRBJ2-1, with TRBD1 matching over 9 bases. V trimming: 2 bases; J trimming: 7 bases; junction bases outside the gene matches: 6. Germline-derived CDR1 and CDR2 are MNHEY and SMNVEV (reference sequence). CDR3 length equals 15 residues. CDR3 coding DNA: TGTGCCAGCAGTTTAGCACAGGGGGCGCAAAATGAGCAGTTCTTC. Translated: CASSLAQGAQNEQFF.

This clone has only a few counts. The V and J genes are TRBV2 and TRBJ1-4; 7 positions match TRBD1. The trim removed 6 bases at V and 7 bases at J, leaving 14 bases unmatched. CDR3 size: 16 residues. The V gene's germline CDR1 is SNHLY and CDR2 FYNNEI. The CDR3, as DNA: TGTGCCAGCAGCGCGGGACAGCCCGAGGAGGTTGAAAAACTGTTTTTT. It yields the protein CASSAGQPEEVEKLFF.

This chain joins TRBV29-1 and TRBJ1-2; 7 bases agree with TRBD1. Trimming at V came to 2 bases and at J to 6 bases, leaving 15 bases not matched to a gene. The CDR3 covers 16 residues. CDR1 is SQVTM, CDR2 ANQGSEA, per germline. Written as DNA, the CDR3 is TGCAGCGTTGAATCCATCGGGATATACAGGGGAGATGGCTACACCTTC. As protein: CSVESIGIYRGDGYTF.

The chain links TRBV7-2 to TRBJ2-7, with D perhaps given as TRBD1 or TRBD2 (5 bases each). V lost 6 bases and J 5 bases, leaving 20 bases between the germline ends. Germline loops: CDR1 SGHTA, CDR2 FQGNSA. CDR3 length: 15 amino acids. CDR3 sequence: CASSLERDRSHEQYF. The CDR3 DNA is TGTGCCAGCAGTCTAGAAAGGGACCGTAGCCACGAGCAGTACTTC.

This clone was detected only a few times. This rearrangement joins TRBV6-5 to TRBJ2-7; a weak D match, TRBD2 (6 bases). The length of the CDR3 is 11 residues. Trimming shortened V by 6 bases and J by 7 bases, and 10 bases separated the two germline ends. Germline V gives CDR1 MNHEY, CDR2 SVGAGI. The CDR3 sequence: CASRWAGEQYF. The CDR3 region has the DNA TGTGCCAGCAGGTGGGCGGGGGAGCAGTACTTC.

V usage is TRBV7-6 and J usage is TRBJ1-1, with unresolved D. The V and J ends lost 5 bases and 1 base respectively, with 8 bases between them. This CDR3 contains 13 residues. CDR1 SGHVS and CDR2 FNYEAQ come from the germline V gene. The CDR3 DNA sequence: TGTGCCAGCAGCAGGGCGGAGAACACTGAAGCTTTCTTT. It specifies CASSRAENTEAFF. Complete variable domain (other parts from reference TRBV7-6 and TRBJ1-1): GAGVSQSPRYKVTKRGQDVALRCDPISGHVSLYWYRQALGQGPEFLTYFNYEAQQDKSGLPNDRFSAERPEGSISTLTIQRTEQRDSAMYRCASSRAENTEAFFGQGTRLTVV.